This T cell receptor beta chain was retrieved from a study of blood T cell repertoires in COVID-19. The CDR3 is 14 amino acids. After removal of 1 base from V and 8 bases from J, the junction contained 6 bases not matched to a gene. Germline CDR1 reads SGHRS; CDR2 reads YFSETQ. Original methodology: The authors estimated nucleated cell counts from reference gene primer amplification. The table came from immunoSEQ multiplex PCR; TCRdb's copy has only in-frame clones and leaves some out. V, J and clone size were drawn from that table, and D and trimming were deduced from the DNA. The table lists approximately 260,000 clones, over 65% of them singletons.

The TCR originated in a man aged 60 to 75 who had recovered from COVID-19. This sequence joins TRBV5-1 and TRBJ2-1; 7 bases agree with TRBD2. What was sequenced was peripheral blood. The CDR3 nucleotides are TGCGCCAGCAGCTTGAGAGGCGGGAGCCATGAGCAGTTCTTC. It yields the protein CASSLRGGSHEQFF.